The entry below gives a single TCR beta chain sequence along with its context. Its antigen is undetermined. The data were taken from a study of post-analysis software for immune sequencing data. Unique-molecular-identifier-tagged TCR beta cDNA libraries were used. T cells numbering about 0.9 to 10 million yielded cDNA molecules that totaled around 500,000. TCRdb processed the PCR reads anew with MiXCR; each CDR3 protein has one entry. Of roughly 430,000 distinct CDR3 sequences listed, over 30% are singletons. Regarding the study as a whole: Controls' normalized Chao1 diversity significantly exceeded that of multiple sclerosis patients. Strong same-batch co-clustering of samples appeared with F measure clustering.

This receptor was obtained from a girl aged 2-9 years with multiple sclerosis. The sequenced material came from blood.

CDR3 loop: CSVDPILGVRETQYF. CDR3 coding DNA: TGCAGCGTTGACCCCATTCTGGGGGTCAGGGAGACCCAGTACTTC. This chain links TRBV29-1 with TRBJ2-5, with D possibly being TRBD1 or TRBD2 (5 bases each). Germline assignment: CDR1 SQVTM and CDR2 ANQGSEA. CDR3 size: 15 residues. With 3 bases removed from V and 5 bases from J, the gap between germline ends came to 19 bases. Supplemented by reference TRBV29-1 and TRBJ2-5, the full variable domain reads SAVISQKPSRDICQRGTSLTIQCQVDSQVTMMFWYRQQPGQSLTLIATANQGSEATYESGFVIDKFPISRPNLTFSTLTVSNMSPEDSSIYLCSVDPILGVRETQYFGPGTRLLVL.